The rows below give T cell receptor beta chains drawn from one sample of a study of blood T cells in healthy people across ages. In TCRdb, the 5' RACE reads were re-called with MiXCR into one record per CDR3 protein. The sample lists fewer than 800,000 distinct CDR3 sequences, around 45% occurring once. Sequenced sample: blood. The receptors stem from a woman in her fifties or sixties in good health. Each CDR3 is given with its conserved first and last residue. A D gene is named only where the DNA matches it firmly. The listing skips clone size in some rows; elsewhere it reads once, few, many or a size class.

j_call	v_call	d_call	clone_size	cdr3_length	cdr3_aa
TRBJ2-2	TRBV7-2	NA	NA	14	CASSLRIYTGELFF
TRBJ2-7	TRBV20-1	TRBD1	NA	14	CSARNKGQTYEQYF
TRBJ1-4	TRBV28	NA	NA	12	CASNVGDEKLFF
TRBJ2-7	TRBV9	NA	NA	16	CVSSVGGGARGNEQYF
TRBJ2-3	TRBV5-1	TRBD2	NA	15	CASSKLAGVSDTQYF
TRBJ1-4	TRBV30	NA	NA	15	CAWSVPGGPNEKLFF
TRBJ1-1	TRBV7-9	NA	NA	13	CASITWEGAEAFF
TRBJ2-5	TRBV5-1	NA	many	14	CASSLDGKGETQYF
TRBJ2-7	TRBV4-1	TRBD2	NA	15	CVSSQRTSGTYEQYF
TRBJ2-7	TRBV7-2	TRBD2	NA	15	CASSQGGSGSREQYF
TRBJ1-2	TRBV29-1	NA	NA	11	CSGGSNYGYTF
TRBJ1-1	TRBV29-1	NA	NA	14	CSVEASAGKSEAFF
TRBJ2-3	TRBV6-1	TRBD2	NA	16	CASSPKTSASTDTQYF
TRBJ2-3	TRBV20-1	TRBD2	few	18	CSASSRATSGRAEDTQYF
TRBJ1-1	TRBV20-1	TRBD1	NA	13	CSASRGLNTEAFF
TRBJ2-1	TRBV4-1	NA	NA	19	CASSQDPLRGGASYNEQFF
TRBJ1-2	TRBV28	NA	few	11	CASSLGCGYTF
TRBJ2-3	TRBV4-2	TRBD2	NA	17	CASSQEALSGSSDTQYF
TRBJ2-7	TRBV20-1	TRBD2	NA	14	CSARTSGRLGEQYF
TRBJ2-5	TRBV18	TRBD2	few	17	CASSPQSGLASQVTQYF
TRBJ1-1	TRBV6-2/TRBV6-3	NA	few	15	CASISRAIMNTEAFF
TRBJ1-5	TRBV20-1	NA	NA	13	CSASVGGYQPQHF